This TCR beta chain was identified in a study of blood T cell repertoires in COVID-19. For the study at large: The United States, Italy and Spain were the sources of the acute and convalescent COVID-19 samples. T cells, B-cell-depleted T cells, or PBMCs provided the cDNA or gDNA that served as material.

Authors' analysis steps: Amplification of reference gene primers provided the estimated nucleated cell counts. TCRdb's table, derived via immunoSEQ multiplex PCR, lists solely in-frame clones and lacks some. That table supplies the V and J calls and clone size; D and trimming were determined from the DNA. The repertoire holds 250,000 to 350,000 clones, about 89% seen once, with 0.85% to 0.95% in the top ten. V lost 0 bases and J lost 6, with 17 bases in between. The germline gives CDR1 KGHDR, CDR2 SFDVKD. This CDR3 comprises 16 residues. The chain carries TRBV24-1 and TRBJ2-7; D might be TRBD1 (5 bases). The source of this sequence is a woman in her forties who had recovered from COVID-19. The specimen was peripheral blood. CDR3 coding DNA: TGTGCCACCAGTGATTTGAGGTCCAGGGCAGGCTCCGAGCAGTACTTC. This codes for CATSDLRSRAGSEQYF.